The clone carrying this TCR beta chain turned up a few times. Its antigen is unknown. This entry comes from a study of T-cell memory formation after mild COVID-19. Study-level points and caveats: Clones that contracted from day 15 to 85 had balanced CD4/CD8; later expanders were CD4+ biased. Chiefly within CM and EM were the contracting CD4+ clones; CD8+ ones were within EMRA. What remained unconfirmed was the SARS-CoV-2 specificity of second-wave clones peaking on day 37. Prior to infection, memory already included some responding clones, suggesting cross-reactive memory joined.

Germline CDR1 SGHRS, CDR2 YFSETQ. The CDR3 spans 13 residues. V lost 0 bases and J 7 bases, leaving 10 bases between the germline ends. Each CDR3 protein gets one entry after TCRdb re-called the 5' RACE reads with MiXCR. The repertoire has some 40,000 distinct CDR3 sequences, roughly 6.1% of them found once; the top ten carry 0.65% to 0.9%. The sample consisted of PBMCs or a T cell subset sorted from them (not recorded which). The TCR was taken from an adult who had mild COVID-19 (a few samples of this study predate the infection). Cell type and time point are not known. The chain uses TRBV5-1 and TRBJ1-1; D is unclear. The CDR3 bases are TGCGCCAGCAGCTTGGACGGGTACGGTGAAGCTTTCTTT. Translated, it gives CASSLDGYGEAFF.